The 11 T cell receptor beta chains listed next were all sequenced from one sample in a study of blood T cell repertoires in COVID-19 (dated by TCRdb to the early 2020s). Library prep was done by the immunoSEQ multiplex PCR assay. TCRdb took this table from immuneACCESS and kept in-frame rearrangements with V and J called. Such tables lack part of the clones; where checked against another copy, unresolved V genes explain under half of the gap, and the rest is unexplained. This sample has about 120,000 clones in its table, and about four fifths of those were observed once. Almost 4% of the sample is in the top ten clones. Sequencing used peripheral blood. Source of these receptors: a woman older than 75 with acute or convalescent COVID-19.

V and J are TRBV9 and TRBJ1-4; tentative D call: TRBD1 (6 bases). The V end was cut by 0 bases, the J end by 7 bases, with 16 bases between. CDR1 is SGDLS and CDR2 is YYNGEE in the germline V gene. The CDR3 is made up of 16 amino acids. The chain's CDR3 is CASSVATGGPGEKLFF. Written as DNA, the CDR3 is TGTGCCAGCAGCGTAGCTACGGGGGGGCCGGGTGAAAAACTGTTTTTT. Full variable domain (missing parts from reference TRBV9 and TRBJ1-4): DSGVTQTPKHLITATGQRVTLRCSPRSGDLSVYWYQQSLDQGLQFLIQYYNGEERAKGNILERFSAQQFPDLHSELNLSSLELGDSALYFCASSVATGGPGEKLFFGSGTQLSVL.

The chain employs TRBV5-1 and TRBJ1-1; the D gene is possibly TRBD1 (5 bases). The V and J ends lost 7 bases and 4 bases respectively, with 17 bases between them. CDR3 length: 14 amino acids. Germline-derived CDR1 and CDR2 are SGHRS and YFSETQ. CDR3 sequence reads: CASGEGAEGTEAFF. The DNA of the CDR3 is TGCGCCAGCGGGGAAGGGGCGGAGGGCACTGAAGCTTTCTTT.

V gene TRBV18 combines with J gene TRBJ1-1; TRBD1 is a possible D gene (5 bases). The CDR3 is made up of 15 amino acids. Trimming pared 2 bases from V and 1 base from J, leaving 11 bases between. Germline loops: CDR1 KGHSH, CDR2 LQKENI. The CDR3 region is CASSPRLTENTEAFF. The CDR3 DNA sequence: TGTGCCAGCTCACCAAGATTGACAGAGAACACTGAAGCTTTCTTT.

The chain joins TRBV9 to TRBJ1-1, with D uncertain. The germline V gene has CDR1 SGDLS and CDR2 YYNGEE. V was clipped by 2 bases and J by 4 bases, with 12 bases between them. The CDR3 is 14 amino acids. The CDR3 spells CASSVGPEGTEAFF. CDR3 DNA sequence: TGTGCCAGCAGCGTCGGCCCAGAGGGCACTGAAGCTTTCTTT.

The rearrangement uses TRBV4-3 and TRBJ1-4; D is ambiguous. The CDR3 extends over 17 amino acids. CDR1 and CDR2 (germline): LGHNA, YSLEER. The V gene lost 0 bases and the J gene lost 0 bases, with 11 bases spanning the gap. The CDR3 reads CASSQDQHGATNEKLFF. In DNA form, the CDR3 reads TGCGCCAGCAGCCAAGATCAACACGGGGCAACTAATGAAAAACTGTTTTTT.

The rearrangement joins TRBV9 to TRBJ1-2; a possible D gene is TRBD1 (6 bases). V was cut by 0 bases and J by 3 bases, with 9 bases left in between. The germline CDR1 and CDR2 sequences are SGDLS and YYNGEE. CDR3 length: 14 residues. The chain's CDR3 is CASSVDRADYGYTF. CDR3 coding DNA: TGTGCCAGCAGCGTAGACAGGGCGGACTATGGCTACACCTTC.

The sample holds a few counts of this clone. The V call is TRBV29-1, the J call TRBJ1-1; maybe TRBD1 (6 bases). V lost 7 bases and J lost 0, with 15 bases in between. The length of the CDR3 is 14 residues. CDR1 is SQVTM, CDR2 ANQGSEA, per germline. In DNA, the CDR3 is TGCAGCGCCGATAGAGGACAGATGAACACTGAAGCTTTCTTT. This codes for CSADRGQMNTEAFF. The whole variable domain, remainder taken from reference TRBV29-1 and TRBJ1-1, is SAVISQKPSRDICQRGTSLTIQCQVDSQVTMMFWYRQQPGQSLTLIATANQGSEATYESGFVIDKFPISRPNLTFSTLTVSNMSPEDSSIYLCSADRGQMNTEAFFGQGTRLTVV.

In its sample, this clone was seen once. The V gene is TRBV11-2, the J gene TRBJ1-1; tentatively, D is TRBD1 (6 bases). Germline CDR1 is SGHAT and CDR2 is FQNNGV. CDR3 size: 12 residues. Trimming removed 0 bases at V and 12 bases at J, with 11 bases between. This CDR3 is CASSLDRGTSFF. The CDR3 DNA reads as TGTGCCAGCAGCTTAGATAGGGGGACGTCTTTCTTT.

J is TRBJ2-7 and V is TRBV7-3; weak D call: TRBD1 (6 bases). Germline V lookup: CDR1 SGHTA, CDR2 FQGTGA. Trimming pared 3 bases from V and 1 base from J, leaving 10 bases between. This CDR3 is built from 14 residues. CDR3 sequence reads: CASSFGGLSYEQYF. Written as DNA, the CDR3 is TGTGCCAGCAGCTTTGGGGGCCTGTCCTACGAGCAGTACTTC.

V is TRBV2 and J is TRBJ1-1; D not certain. The CDR3 has 12 residues. V dropped 8 bases and J dropped 0 bases, with 7 bases sitting between them. Germline CDR1 SNHLY, CDR2 FYNNEI. The CDR3 spells CASEIMNTEAFF. The CDR3 DNA sequence: TGTGCCAGCGAGATTATGAACACTGAAGCTTTCTTT.

This clone was counted only a few times. The chain couples TRBV11-3 to TRBJ2-3; D is undetermined. Germline CDR1 is SGHNT and CDR2 is YENEEA. The CDR3 totals 16 residues. Trimming shortened V by 1 base and J by 0 bases, and 11 bases separated the two germline ends. CDR3 nucleotides: TGTGCCAGCAGCTTAGGACTCGAACTTAGCACAGATACGCAGTATTTT. It translates to CASSLGLELSTDTQYF.